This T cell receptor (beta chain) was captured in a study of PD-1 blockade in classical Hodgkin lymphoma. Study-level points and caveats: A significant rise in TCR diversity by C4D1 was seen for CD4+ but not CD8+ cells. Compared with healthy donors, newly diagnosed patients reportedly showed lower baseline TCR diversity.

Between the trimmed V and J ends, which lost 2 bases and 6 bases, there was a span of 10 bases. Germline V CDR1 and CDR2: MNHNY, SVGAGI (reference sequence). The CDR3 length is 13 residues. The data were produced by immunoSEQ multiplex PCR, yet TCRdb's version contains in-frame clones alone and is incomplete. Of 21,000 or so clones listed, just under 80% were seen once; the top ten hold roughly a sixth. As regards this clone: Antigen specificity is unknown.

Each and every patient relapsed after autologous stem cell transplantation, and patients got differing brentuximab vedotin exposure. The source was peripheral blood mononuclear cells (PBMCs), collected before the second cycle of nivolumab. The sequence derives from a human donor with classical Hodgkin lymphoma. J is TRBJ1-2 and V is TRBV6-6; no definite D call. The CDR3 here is CASSYTLGNGYTF. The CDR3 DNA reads TGTGCCAGCAGTTACACGCTCGGGAATGGCTACACCTTC.